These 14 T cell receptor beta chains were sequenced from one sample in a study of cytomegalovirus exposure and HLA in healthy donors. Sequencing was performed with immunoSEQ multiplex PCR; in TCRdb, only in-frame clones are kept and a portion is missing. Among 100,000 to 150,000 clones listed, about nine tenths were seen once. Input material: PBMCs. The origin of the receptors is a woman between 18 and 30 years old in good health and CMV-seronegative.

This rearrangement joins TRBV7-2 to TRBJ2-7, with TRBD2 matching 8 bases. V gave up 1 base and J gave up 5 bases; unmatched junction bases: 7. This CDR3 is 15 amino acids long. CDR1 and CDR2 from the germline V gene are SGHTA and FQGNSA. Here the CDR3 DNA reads TGTGCCAGCAGCTTAGGAGTGACTAGCGCAAACGAGCAGTACTTC. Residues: CASSLGVTSANEQYF. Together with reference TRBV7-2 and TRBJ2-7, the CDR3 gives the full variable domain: GAGVSQSPSNKVTEKGKDVELRCDPISGHTALYWYRQSLGQGLEFLIYFQGNSAPDKSGLPSDRFSAERTGGSVSTLTIQRTQQEDSAVYLCASSLGVTSANEQYFGPGTRLTVT.

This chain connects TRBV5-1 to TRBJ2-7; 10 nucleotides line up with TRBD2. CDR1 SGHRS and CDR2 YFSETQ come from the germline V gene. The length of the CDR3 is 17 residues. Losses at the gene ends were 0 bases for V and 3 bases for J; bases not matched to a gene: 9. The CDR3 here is CASSLGQLAGGIYEQYF. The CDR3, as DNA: TGCGCCAGCAGCTTGGGGCAATTAGCGGGGGGAATCTACGAGCAGTACTTC. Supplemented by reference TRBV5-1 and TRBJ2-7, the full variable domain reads KAGVTQTPRYLIKTRGQQVTLSCSPISGHRSVSWYQQTPGQGLQFLFEYFSETQRNKGNFPGRFSGRQFSNSRSEMNVSTLELGDSALYLCASSLGQLAGGIYEQYFGPGTRLTVT.

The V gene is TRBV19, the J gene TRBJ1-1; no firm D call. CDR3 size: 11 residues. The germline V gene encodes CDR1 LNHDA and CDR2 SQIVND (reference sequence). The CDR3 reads CGTYRNTEAFF. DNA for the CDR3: TGTGGGACTTACAGGAACACTGAAGCTTTCTTT.

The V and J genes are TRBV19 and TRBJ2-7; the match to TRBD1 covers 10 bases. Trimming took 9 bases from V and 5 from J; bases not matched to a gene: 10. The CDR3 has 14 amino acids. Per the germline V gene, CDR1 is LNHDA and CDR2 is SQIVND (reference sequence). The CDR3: CARETGGLLHEQYF. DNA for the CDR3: TGTGCCAGGGAGACAGGGGGCCTTCTCCACGAGCAGTACTTC. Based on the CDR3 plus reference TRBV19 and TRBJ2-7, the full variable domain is DGGITQSPKYLFRKEGQNVTLSCEQNLNHDAMYWYRQDPGQGLRLIYYSQIVNDFQKGDIAEGYSVSREKKESFPLTVTSAQKNPTAFYLCARETGGLLHEQYFGPGTRLTVT.

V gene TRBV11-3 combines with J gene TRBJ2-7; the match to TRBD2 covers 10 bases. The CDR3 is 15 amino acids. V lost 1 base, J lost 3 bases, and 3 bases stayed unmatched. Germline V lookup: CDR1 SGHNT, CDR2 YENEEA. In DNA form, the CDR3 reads TGTGCCAGCAGCTTAGGGCCTAGCGGGAGCTACGAGCAGTACTTC. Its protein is CASSLGPSGSYEQYF.

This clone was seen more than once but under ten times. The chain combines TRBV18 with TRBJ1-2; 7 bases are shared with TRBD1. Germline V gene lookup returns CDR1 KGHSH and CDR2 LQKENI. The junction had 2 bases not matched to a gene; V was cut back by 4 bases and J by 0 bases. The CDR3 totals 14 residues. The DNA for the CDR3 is TGTGCCAGCTCACTTGACAGGGCTAACTATGGCTACACCTTC. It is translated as CASSLDRANYGYTF.

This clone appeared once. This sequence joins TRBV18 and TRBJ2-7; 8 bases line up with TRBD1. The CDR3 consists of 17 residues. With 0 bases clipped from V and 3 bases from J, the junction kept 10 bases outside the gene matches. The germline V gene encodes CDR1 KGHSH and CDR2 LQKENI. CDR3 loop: CASSPPVQGGDFYEQYF. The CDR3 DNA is TGTGCCAGCTCACCACCCGTACAGGGGGGAGACTTCTACGAGCAGTACTTC.

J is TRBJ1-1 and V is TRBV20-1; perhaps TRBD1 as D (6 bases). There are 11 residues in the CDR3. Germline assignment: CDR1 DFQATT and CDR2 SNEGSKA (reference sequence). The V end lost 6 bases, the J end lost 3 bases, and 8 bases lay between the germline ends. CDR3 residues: CSANRDTEAFF. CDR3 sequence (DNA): TGCAGTGCGAACAGGGACACTGAAGCTTTCTTT.

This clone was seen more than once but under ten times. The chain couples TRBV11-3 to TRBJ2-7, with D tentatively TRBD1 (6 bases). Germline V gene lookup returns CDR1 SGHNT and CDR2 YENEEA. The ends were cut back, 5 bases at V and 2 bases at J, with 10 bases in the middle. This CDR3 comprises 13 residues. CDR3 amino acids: CASSDRRTYEQYF. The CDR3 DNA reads TGTGCCAGCAGCGACAGGCGCACCTACGAGCAGTACTTC.

CDR3 coding DNA: TGTGCCAGCAGCTGGGACTCGGACAATGAGCAGTTCTTC. Translation gives CASSWDSDNEQFF. The chain carries TRBV5-6 and TRBJ2-1; D perhaps matches TRBD2 (6 bases). Germline V gene lookup returns CDR1 SGHDT and CDR2 YYEEEE. CDR3 length: 13 residues. V gave up 3 bases and J gave up 5 bases, with 9 bases separating them.

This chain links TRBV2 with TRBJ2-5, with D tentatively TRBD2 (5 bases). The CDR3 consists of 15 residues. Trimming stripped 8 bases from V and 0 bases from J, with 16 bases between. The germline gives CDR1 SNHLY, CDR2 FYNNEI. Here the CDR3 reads CASSRSSAYQETQYF. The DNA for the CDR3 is TGTGCCAGCTCGCGTAGTAGCGCGTACCAAGAGACCCAGTACTTC.

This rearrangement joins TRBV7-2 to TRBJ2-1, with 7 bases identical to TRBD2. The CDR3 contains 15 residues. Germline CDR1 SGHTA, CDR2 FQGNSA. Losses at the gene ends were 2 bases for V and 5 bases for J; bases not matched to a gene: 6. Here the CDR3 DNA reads TGTGCCAGCAGCTTAATACTAGCGACTGACAATGAGCAGTTCTTC. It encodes CASSLILATDNEQFF.

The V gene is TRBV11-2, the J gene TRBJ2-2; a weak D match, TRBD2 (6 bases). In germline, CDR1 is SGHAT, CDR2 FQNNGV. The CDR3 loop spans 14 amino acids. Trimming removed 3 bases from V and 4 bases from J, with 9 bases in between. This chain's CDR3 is CASSLLAITGELFF. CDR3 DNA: TGTGCCAGCAGCTTGCTAGCGATCACCGGGGAGCTGTTTTTT.

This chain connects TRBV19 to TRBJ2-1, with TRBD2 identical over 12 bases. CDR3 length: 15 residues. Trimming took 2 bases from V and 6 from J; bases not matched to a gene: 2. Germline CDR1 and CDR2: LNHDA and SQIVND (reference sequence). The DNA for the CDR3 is TGTGCCAGTAGTATACTAGCGGGAGGGCCCAATGAGCAGTTCTTC. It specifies CASSILAGGPNEQFF.